This is a list of T cell receptor beta chains from one sample in a study of T cell repertoires in cytomegalovirus infection. TCRdb reprocessed the reads with MiXCR, giving one entry per CDR3 protein. The sample includes about 52,000 distinct CDR3 sequences, about 18% of them seen just once. These receptors lack a known antigen. The sequencing here drew on CD8+ T cells from cultured PBMCs, taken from culture after CMV antigen stimulation. These receptors were collected from a human donor in good health (CMV status not recorded). Some clones in this sample may be carry-over from other donors' samples. The CDR3 runs from the conserved cysteine through the conserved F or W. D genes are given only for firm matches. Expanded clones get a size class; other rows say once, few or many, or leave the size out.

clone_size,v_call,j_call,d_call,cdr3_aa,cdr3_nt
NA,TRBV28,TRBJ2-4,NA,CASSFTSNNIQYF,TGTGCCAGCAGTTTTACTAGTAACAACATTCAGTACTTC
many,TRBV12-3/TRBV12-4,TRBJ2-1,NA,CASSSETAEQFF,TGTGCCAGCAGTTCGGAGACGGCTGAGCAGTTCTTC
many,TRBV27,TRBJ2-2,TRBD2,CASRPAGGYTGELFF,TGTGCCAGCCGCCCAGCGGGAGGGTACACCGGGGAGCTGTTTTTT
NA,TRBV7-6,TRBJ2-2,TRBD1,CASSRPGTGGLGELFF,TGTGCCAGCAGCAGACCCGGGACAGGGGGCCTCGGGGAGCTGTTTTTT
few,TRBV7-6,TRBJ2-7,TRBD2,CASSLGSGSSYEQYF,TGTGCCAGCAGCTTAGGTAGCGGGAGCTCCTACGAGCAGTACTTC
NA,TRBV15,TRBJ1-1,TRBD1,CATSTRQGTGTEAFF,TGTGCCACCAGCACCCGACAGGGTACGGGCACTGAAGCTTTCTTT
NA,TRBV20-1,TRBJ2-7,NA,CSAMGSEATGAPHEQYF,TGCAGTGCTATGGGCTCCGAAGCGACAGGAGCCCCCCACGAGCAGTACTTC
few,TRBV27,TRBJ1-1,TRBD1,CASSSTQGTRSEAFF,TGTGCCAGCAGTTCGACACAGGGGACGCGGAGTGAAGCTTTCTTT
NA,TRBV25-1,TRBJ1-6,NA,CASRDGQPNSPLHF,TGTGCCAGCAGAGACGGACAGCCTAATTCACCCCTCCACTTT
once,TRBV6-1,TRBJ2-4,TRBD1,CASSPGTGGHIQYF,TGTGCCAGCAGCCCCGGGACAGGGGGACACATTCAGTACTTC
NA,TRBV24-1,TRBJ1-2,NA,CATKGPHDYGYTF,TGTGCCACCAAGGGACCCCATGACTATGGCTACACCTTC
NA,TRBV7-6,TRBJ1-5,NA,CASSLASGKDQPQHF,TGTGCCAGCAGCTTAGCGTCTGGGAAGGATCAGCCCCAGCATTTT
NA,TRBV5-4,TRBJ2-1,NA,CASSLGQTYNEQFF,TGTGCCAGCAGCTTGGGACAGACCTACAATGAGCAGTTCTTC
few,TRBV7-2,TRBJ2-3,NA,CASSWYSESTDTQYF,TGTGCCAGCAGCTGGTATAGCGAGAGCACAGATACGCAGTATTTT
many,TRBV7-9,TRBJ2-2,TRBD1,CASSFDRVINTGELFF,TGTGCCAGCAGCTTTGACAGGGTTATAAACACCGGGGAGCTGTTTTTT
NA,TRBV7-2,TRBJ2-5,NA,CASSLGGSGSPETQYF,TGTGCCAGCAGCTTAGGAGGGAGCGGGTCGCCGGAGACCCAGTACTTC
few,TRBV12-3/TRBV12-4,TRBJ2-5,NA,CASSLGPRETQYF,TGTGCCAGCAGTTTGGGACCGCGGGAGACCCAGTACTTC
few,TRBV7-2,TRBJ2-7,TRBD1,CASSTPGTGDYEQYF,TGTGCCAGCAGCACGCCCGGGACAGGGGACTACGAGCAGTACTTC
NA,TRBV6-6,TRBJ1-1,TRBD1,CASFIGQGIWNTEAFF,TGTGCCAGCTTCATAGGACAGGGAATATGGAACACTGAAGCTTTCTTT
few,TRBV7-2,TRBJ2-5,NA,CASSLSPSGAETQYF,TGTGCCAGCAGCTTATCCCCCTCGGGCGCAGAGACCCAGTACTTC
once,TRBV6-6,TRBJ1-1,NA,CASSHPTGADEAFF,TGTGCCAGCAGTCATCCCACCGGGGCGGACGAAGCTTTCTTT
many,TRBV11-2,TRBJ2-3,TRBD2,CASSSSGGWRSTDTQYF,TGTGCCAGCAGCAGTAGCGGGGGGTGGAGAAGCACAGATACGCAGTATTTT
NA,TRBV6-5,TRBJ2-7,NA,CASSYQGWAEQYF,TGTGCCAGCAGTTACCAGGGTTGGGCCGAGCAGTACTTC
many,TRBV12-3/TRBV12-4,TRBJ2-7,TRBD2,CASSPHPRLAGDLYEQYF,TGTGCCAGCAGTCCCCATCCCCGACTAGCGGGGGATCTCTACGAGCAGTACTTC
many,TRBV7-8,TRBJ2-1,TRBD1,CASSLTPSGTGHNEQFF,TGTGCCAGCAGCTTAACGCCCAGCGGGACAGGGCACAATGAGCAGTTCTTC
few,TRBV10-3,TRBJ1-2,NA,CAISETKTGRTPTANYGYTF,TGTGCCATCAGTGAGACTAAGACAGGTCGAACTCCCACAGCTAACTATGGCTACACCTTC
few,TRBV7-2,TRBJ1-6,TRBD1,CASSLGAGGFDNSPLHF,TGTGCCAGCAGCTTAGGTGCAGGGGGTTTCGATAATTCACCCCTCCACTTT
NA,TRBV6-1,TRBJ2-7,NA,CASSVGLGYEQYF,TGTGCCAGCAGTGTGGGCCTGGGGTACGAGCAGTACTTC
NA,TRBV7-2,TRBJ2-3,NA,CASSWRVGLLSAGTDTQYF,TGTGCCAGCAGCTGGCGGGTTGGACTTCTTTCGGCTGGCACAGATACGCAGTATTTT
few,TRBV28,TRBJ1-2,NA,CASSYGNYGYTF,TGTGCCAGCAGTTACGGGAACTATGGCTACACCTTC
many,TRBV6-2/TRBV6-3,TRBJ2-2,NA,CASSYLGASGTGELFF,TGTGCCAGCAGTTATTTAGGGGCTTCGGGCACCGGGGAGCTGTTTTTT
NA,TRBV28,TRBJ2-7,TRBD2,CASRDFGTRLHYEQYF,TGTGCCAGCAGAGACTTTGGGACTAGACTCCACTACGAGCAGTACTTC
few,TRBV28,TRBJ1-3,TRBD1,CASRRQGGTSGNTIYF,TGTGCCAGCAGAAGACAGGGAGGGACCTCTGGAAACACCATATATTTT
many,TRBV5-1,TRBJ2-5,TRBD1,CASSEGQLQETQYF,TGCGCCAGCAGCGAGGGACAGCTCCAAGAGACCCAGTACTTC
few,TRBV6-1,TRBJ2-7,NA,CASSEGRGYYEQYF,TGTGCCAGCAGTGAAGGTAGGGGGTACTACGAGCAGTACTTC
few,TRBV12-3/TRBV12-4,TRBJ2-7,NA,CASSLWDEQYF,TGTGCCAGCAGCCTCTGGGACGAGCAGTACTTC
NA,TRBV6-5,TRBJ1-5,NA,CASSYSGDDQPQHF,TGTGCCAGCAGTTACTCCGGAGACGATCAGCCCCAGCATTTT
NA,TRBV7-3,TRBJ1-2,NA,CASSLTGADKDGYTF,TGTGCCAGCAGCTTAACAGGGGCGGATAAGGACGGCTACACCTTC
few,TRBV11-1,TRBJ1-2,NA,CASSSTGTDSNYGYTF,TGTGCCAGCAGCTCCACCGGGACGGATTCTAACTATGGCTACACCTTC
few,TRBV29-1,TRBJ2-5,NA,CSATDPPGGRETQYF,TGCAGCGCCACCGACCCCCCCGGGGGTCGGGAGACCCAGTACTTC
NA,TRBV11-2,TRBJ2-5,TRBD2,CASSLGFGGGRIQETQYF,TGTGCCAGCAGCTTAGGTTTCGGGGGGGGCCGTATTCAAGAGACCCAGTACTTC
few,TRBV6-5,TRBJ2-5,TRBD2,CASSPHEGSGGEETQYF,TGTGCCAGCAGTCCGCATGAAGGTAGCGGGGGGGAAGAGACCCAGTACTTC
NA,TRBV20-1,TRBJ2-7,TRBD1,CSARAGTDYEQYF,TGCAGTGCTAGAGCCGGGACAGACTACGAGCAGTACTTC
NA,TRBV5-5,TRBJ2-6,NA,CASRHTGANVLTF,TGTGCCAGCAGGCATACCGGGGCCAACGTCCTGACTTTC
NA,TRBV12-3/TRBV12-4,TRBJ2-7,NA,CASSSRVGDYEQYF,TGTGCCAGCAGTTCCAGGGTAGGGGACTACGAGCAGTACTTC
NA,TRBV12-5,TRBJ2-7,NA,CASGPESIYEQYF,TGTGCTAGTGGCCCGGAGAGTATCTACGAGCAGTACTTC
NA,TRBV7-2,TRBJ2-1,NA,CASSPRDQSSYNEQFF,TGTGCCAGCAGCCCAAGGGACCAAAGCTCCTACAATGAGCAGTTCTTC
NA,TRBV7-2,TRBJ1-5,NA,CASSSNIYQPQHF,TGTGCCAGCAGCTCTAACATTTATCAGCCCCAGCATTTT
few,TRBV4-1,TRBJ1-2,NA,CASSQQAPIRSPYGYTF,TGCGCCAGCAGCCAACAAGCCCCAATCAGGAGCCCCTATGGCTACACCTTC
NA,TRBV12-3/TRBV12-4,TRBJ2-1,NA,CASSPDHLMLVLEQFF,TGTGCCAGCAGTCCAGATCACCTTATGTTAGTTCTTGAGCAGTTCTTC
few,TRBV20-1,TRBJ1-5,TRBD1,CSARTRQGEVPQHF,TGCAGTGCTAGGACCCGACAGGGGGAGGTGCCCCAGCATTTT
few,TRBV7-3,TRBJ1-1,NA,CASSPRRILNTEAFF,TGTGCCAGCAGCCCCAGACGGATACTGAACACTGAAGCTTTCTTT
few,TRBV7-2,TRBJ2-5,TRBD2,CASSFGLAGPSETQYF,TGTGCCAGCAGCTTCGGACTAGCGGGGCCCTCGGAGACCCAGTACTTC
NA,TRBV4-3,TRBJ2-5,TRBD1,CASSQDTYRGTETQYF,TGCGCCAGCAGCCAAGATACTTACAGGGGAACCGAGACCCAGTACTTC
NA,TRBV11-2,TRBJ2-7,NA,CASMGLPYEQYF,TGTGCCAGCATGGGGCTCCCCTACGAGCAGTACTTC
few,TRBV20-1,TRBJ1-1,NA,CSARDKGDTEAFF,TGCAGTGCTAGAGATAAAGGGGACACTGAAGCTTTCTTT
NA,TRBV7-2,TRBJ1-1,TRBD1,CASSLTGVTEAFF,TGTGCCAGCAGCTTGACAGGGGTCACTGAAGCTTTCTTT
NA,TRBV4-1,TRBJ1-1,TRBD1,CASSQEWTGNTEAFF,TGCGCCAGCAGCCAAGAATGGACAGGGAACACTGAAGCTTTCTTT
few,TRBV6-2/TRBV6-3,TRBJ2-7,NA,CASSNAGVSYEQYF,TGTGCCAGCAGCAATGCAGGGGTCTCCTACGAGCAGTACTTC
many,TRBV4-1,TRBJ1-4,NA,CASSQDEEKLFF,TGCGCCAGCAGCCAAGATGAAGAAAAACTGTTTTTT